A single sample is the source of the 22 T cell receptor beta chains below, sequenced in a study of blood T cell repertoires in COVID-19 (dated by TCRdb to the early 2020s). Libraries were constructed by the immunoSEQ multiplex PCR assay. Drawn from immuneACCESS, this table holds only the in-frame rearrangements with V and J called that TCRdb kept. Clones are partly lost; checked studies trace under half to an unresolved V gene and leave the rest unexplained. Recorded for this sample are a few hundred thousand clones; more than 70% of them occurred a single time. Roughly 1.6% of the sample goes to the ten largest clones. The sequenced sample consisted of peripheral blood. These receptors were taken from a woman between 45 and 65 years old with acute or convalescent COVID-19.

This chain uses TRBV19 with TRBJ1-4; possible D gene TRBD1, 6 bases. Trimming cost V 7 bases and J 0 bases, with 12 bases left between them. CDR3 size: 15 residues. CDR1 is LNHDA, CDR2 SQIVND, per germline (reference sequence). CDR3: CASIDRRATNEKLFF. CDR3 in DNA: TGTGCCAGTATCGACAGGCGGGCAACTAATGAAAAACTGTTTTTT.

This chain links TRBV27 with TRBJ2-2; 8 nucleotides align to TRBD1. The CDR3 runs to 16 residues. CDR1 MNHEY and CDR2 SMNVEV come from the germline V gene (reference sequence). V shed 6 bases and J 2 bases; nucleotides not matched to a gene: 8. The CDR3 DNA follows: TGTGCCAGCAGGGGTCAGGGGGCTTTTAACACCGGGGAGCTGTTTTTT. Its protein product is CASRGQGAFNTGELFF.

The chain is built from TRBV29-1 and TRBJ2-1; TRBD1 might be the D (5 bases). Germline assignment: CDR1 SQVTM and CDR2 ANQGSEA. V dropped 1 base and J dropped 8 bases, with 15 bases sitting between them. The CDR3 has 14 amino acids. The CDR3 DNA reads as TGCAGCGTTGAAGGTCGACAGCTCAAAGATGAGCAGTTCTTC. This translates into CSVEGRQLKDEQFF.

The chain combines TRBV7-2 with TRBJ2-7; TRBD2 aligns across 8 bases. CDR3 size: 14 residues. Germline trimming cut 4 bases from V and 6 bases from J; bases unmatched to any gene: 8. Germline-derived CDR1 and CDR2 are SGHTA and FQGNSA. The CDR3 sequence is CASSSYGTSGEQYF. The DNA of the CDR3 is TGTGCCAGCAGCTCGTACGGGACTAGTGGCGAGCAGTACTTC.

The rearrangement links TRBV7-8 to TRBJ2-2; maybe TRBD1 (6 bases). V was shortened by 5 bases and J by 2 bases, with 12 bases between the two germline ends. There are 15 residues in the CDR3. In germline, CDR1 is SGHVS, CDR2 FQNEAQ. CDR3 in DNA: TGTGCCAGCAGCCCAAGGACAGTTAACACCGGGGAGCTGTTTTTT. The encoded protein is CASSPRTVNTGELFF.

V usage is TRBV24-1 and J usage is TRBJ2-1; 7 nucleotides line up with TRBD1. The length of the CDR3 is 18 residues. Germline-derived CDR1 and CDR2 are KGHDR and SFDVKD. J gave up 2 bases and V 3 bases, and 12 bases lay outside the gene matches. DNA for the CDR3: TGTGCCACCAGTGATGCAGACAGGGAAGCTAGCCCCTACAATGAGCAGTTCTTC. Encoded protein: CATSDADREASPYNEQFF.

V is TRBV5-1 and J is TRBJ2-3; TRBD2 aligns across 8 bases. The CDR3 length is 16 residues. CDR1 is SGHRS, CDR2 YFSETQ, per germline. J was trimmed by 0 bases and V by 4 bases; bases with no gene match: 7. The CDR3, as DNA: TGCGCCAGCAGCGTCCCGACTAGCGCTAGCACAGATACGCAGTATTTT. Translating gives CASSVPTSASTDTQYF.

The chain recombines TRBV5-4 with TRBJ1-6; TRBD1 is a possible D gene (5 bases). The CDR3 loop spans 14 amino acids. The V gene lost 4 bases and the J gene lost 7 bases, with 12 bases spanning the gap. Germline values: CDR1 SGHNT, CDR2 YYREEE (reference sequence). CDR3 sequence: CASSKQERNSPLHF. CDR3 bases: TGTGCCAGCAGCAAACAGGAGAGGAATTCACCCCTCCACTTT.

This sequence joins TRBV3-1 (or the pseudogene TRBV3-2) and TRBJ1-1; 7 bases are shared with TRBD1. Trimming took 6 bases from V and 8 from J; bases not matched to a gene: 3. Looked up from germline, CDR1 is LGHDT and CDR2 is YNNKEL (reference sequence). This CDR3 contains 11 residues. The CDR3 here is CASSLTGEAFF. CDR3 nucleotide sequence: TGTGCCAGCAGTCTGACAGGGGAAGCTTTCTTT.

V gene TRBV30 combines with J gene TRBJ2-2; a possible D gene is TRBD2 (6 bases). V dropped 4 bases and J dropped 6 bases, with 21 bases sitting between them. CDR3 size: 16 residues. Germline CDR1 reads GTSNPN; CDR2 reads SVGIG (reference sequence). The DNA of the CDR3 is TGTGCCTGGATGTTTGAGTGGGAGGAGGAATCCGGGGAGCTGTTTTTT. It is translated as CAWMFEWEEESGELFF. Filled out from reference TRBV30 and TRBJ2-2, the complete variable domain reads SQTIHQWPATLVQPVGSPLSLECTVEGTSNPNLYWYRQAAGRGLQLLFYSVGIGQISSEVPQNLSASRPQDRQFILSSKKLLLSDSGFYLCAWMFEWEEESGELFFGEGSRLTVL.

The chain carries TRBV27 and TRBJ1-4, with 10 bases aligning to TRBD1. J gave up 0 bases and V 8 bases, and 12 bases lay outside the gene matches. This CDR3 is built from 18 residues. Per germline, CDR1 MNHEY and CDR2 SMNVEV (reference sequence). For the CDR3, the DNA is TGTGCCAGCGGACCCCGGGACAGGGGAGGGACAACTAATGAAAAACTGTTTTTT. It encodes CASGPRDRGGTTNEKLFF.

The rearrangement uses TRBV5-1 and TRBJ2-1; 8 nucleotides line up with TRBD1. With V trimmed by 6 bases and J by 7 bases, 18 bases remained unmatched. Germline V lookup: CDR1 SGHRS, CDR2 YFSETQ. This CDR3 is built from 17 residues. In nucleotides, the CDR3 is TGCGCCAGCACCCCACTCCAGGGGGCTAGTGGCTTGAATGAGCAGTTCTTC. This codes for CASTPLQGASGLNEQFF. Together with reference TRBV5-1 and TRBJ2-1, the CDR3 gives the full variable domain: KAGVTQTPRYLIKTRGQQVTLSCSPISGHRSVSWYQQTPGQGLQFLFEYFSETQRNKGNFPGRFSGRQFSNSRSEMNVSTLELGDSALYLCASTPLQGASGLNEQFFGPGTRLTVL.

The DNA for the CDR3 is TGTGCCAGCAGTTTCCTCGGACAGGGGGCTAATTATCGTCAGCCCCAGCATTTT. This codes for CASSFLGQGANYRQPQHF. The chain employs TRBV28 and TRBJ1-5; TRBD1 matches at 11 bases. Germline CDR1 MDHEN, CDR2 SYDVKM. There are 18 residues in the CDR3. Trimming at V came to 3 bases and at J to 6 bases, leaving 13 bases not matched to a gene. Looking up the rest from reference TRBV28 and TRBJ1-5 gives the full variable domain: DVKVTQSSRYLVKRTGEKVFLECVQDMDHENMFWYRQDPGLGLRLIYFSYDVKMKEKGDIPEGYSVSREKKERFSLILESASTNQTSMYLCASSFLGQGANYRQPQHFGDGTRLSIL.

This chain uses TRBV5-1 with TRBJ1-6; the D is unclear. The V end was cut by 0 bases, the J end by 7 bases, with 14 bases between. The CDR3 spans 16 residues. The germline CDR1 and CDR2 sequences are SGHRS and YFSETQ. Here the CDR3 reads CASSLVGGIQNSPLHF. Here the CDR3 DNA reads TGCGCCAGCAGCTTGGTGGGAGGGATTCAGAATTCACCCCTCCACTTT.

Details on this clone: Other DNA variants within this sample encode the same CDR3. V gene TRBV18 combines with J gene TRBJ2-7; D perhaps matches TRBD2 (6 bases). The germline V gene has CDR1 KGHSH and CDR2 LQKENI. Deletions cut 3 bases from V and 3 bases from J, with 9 bases between. The CDR3 has 13 residues. The CDR3 nucleotides are TGTGCCAGCTCACCGCGGAGGGACTACGAGCAGTACTTC. Residues: CASSPRRDYEQYF.

About this clone: Other nucleotide sequences from this sample produce the same CDR3. This sequence joins TRBV11-3 and TRBJ1-1, with TRBD1 identical over 7 bases. The CDR3 is made up of 14 amino acids. Germline CDR1 SGHNT, CDR2 YENEEA. The V gene end was trimmed by 1 base and the J gene end by 1 base; junction bases not matched to a gene: 0. CDR3 region: CASSLGQGNTEAFF. The CDR3 coding sequence is TGTGCCAGCAGCTTAGGACAGGGGAACACTGAAGCTTTCTTT.

This sequence joins TRBV27 and TRBJ2-1, with 7 bases that match TRBD1. Germline CDR1 is MNHEY and CDR2 is SMNVEV (reference sequence). The CDR3 spans 13 residues. V trimming: 6 bases; J trimming: 4 bases; junction bases outside the gene matches: 3. The CDR3 DNA reads TGTGCCAGCAGCAAGACAGGGTACAATGAGCAGTTCTTC. This translates into CASSKTGYNEQFF.

J is TRBJ1-4 and V is TRBV9; D perhaps matches TRBD1 (6 bases). CDR3 length: 15 residues. Trimming removed 0 bases at V and 7 bases at J, with 13 bases between. CDR1 and CDR2 from the germline V gene are SGDLS and YYNGEE. In nucleotides, the CDR3 is TGTGCCAGCAGCGTAGAGGGGGATGTTGGTGAAAAACTGTTTTTT. The encoded protein is CASSVEGDVGEKLFF.

DNA of the CDR3: TGTGCCAGTAGTATTAGCGGAGCTTCCTACGAGCAGTACTTC. It is translated as CASSISGASYEQYF. The rearrangement links TRBV19 to TRBJ2-7; D possibly corresponds to TRBD2 (6 bases). V was clipped by 3 bases and J by 1 base, with 10 bases between them. The CDR3 spans 14 residues. The germline V gene has CDR1 LNHDA and CDR2 SQIVND (reference sequence).

CDR3 nucleotides: TGTGCCAGCAGCTTGGGGATGGGGCCCGGCACTGAAGCTTTCTTT. It translates to CASSLGMGPGTEAFF. The genes are TRBV5-6 and TRBJ1-1; tentative D call: TRBD1 (5 bases). The CDR3 extends over 15 amino acids. The V and J ends lost 0 bases and 4 bases respectively, with 13 bases between them. Per germline, CDR1 SGHDT and CDR2 YYEEEE.

This rearrangement joins TRBV7-8 to TRBJ1-5; unclear D gene. The CDR3 extends over 15 amino acids. Trimming shortened V by 5 bases and J by 3 bases, and 14 bases separated the two germline ends. Germline values: CDR1 SGHVS, CDR2 FQNEAQ. The CDR3 reads CASSRSPGYNQPQHF. The CDR3 coding sequence is TGTGCCAGCAGCAGGAGTCCCGGCTACAATCAGCCCCAGCATTTT.

This sequence joins TRBV4-3 and TRBJ1-6; D may be TRBD1 (5 bases). V lost 1 base to trimming and J lost 5 bases, with 12 bases between them. The CDR3 runs to 16 residues. CDR1 and CDR2 (germline): LGHNA, YSLEER. The CDR3 DNA sequence: TGCGCCAGCAGCCAAGTTACAGGCCAAAATAATTCACCCCTCCACTTT. It encodes CASSQVTGQNNSPLHF.